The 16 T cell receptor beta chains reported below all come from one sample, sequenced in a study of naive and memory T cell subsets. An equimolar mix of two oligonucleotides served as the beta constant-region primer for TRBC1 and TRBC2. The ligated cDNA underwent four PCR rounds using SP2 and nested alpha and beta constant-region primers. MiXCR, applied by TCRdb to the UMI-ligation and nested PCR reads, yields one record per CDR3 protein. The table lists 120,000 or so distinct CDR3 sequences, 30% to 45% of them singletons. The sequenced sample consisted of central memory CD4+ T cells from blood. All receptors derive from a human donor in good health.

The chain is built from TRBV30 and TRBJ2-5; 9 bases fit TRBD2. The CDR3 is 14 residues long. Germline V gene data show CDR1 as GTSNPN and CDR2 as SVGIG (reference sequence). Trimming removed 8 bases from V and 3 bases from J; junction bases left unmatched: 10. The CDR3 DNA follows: TGTGCCGGGGACAGCGGGAGGCGAAAAGAGACCCAGTACTTC. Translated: CAGDSGRRKETQYF.

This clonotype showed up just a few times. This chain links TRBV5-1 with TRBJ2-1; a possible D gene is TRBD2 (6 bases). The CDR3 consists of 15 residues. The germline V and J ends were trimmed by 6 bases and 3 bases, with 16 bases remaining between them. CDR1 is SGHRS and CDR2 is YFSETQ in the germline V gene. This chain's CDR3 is CASTRVDSGYNEQFF. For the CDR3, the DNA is TGCGCCAGCACCCGCGTGGATAGCGGCTACAATGAGCAGTTCTTC.

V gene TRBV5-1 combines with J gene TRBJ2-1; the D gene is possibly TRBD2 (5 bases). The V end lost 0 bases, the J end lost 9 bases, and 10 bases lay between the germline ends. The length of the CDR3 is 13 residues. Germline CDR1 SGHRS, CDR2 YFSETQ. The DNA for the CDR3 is TGCGCCAGCAGCTTGGCCACGGGGAGTGAGCAGTTCTTC. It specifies CASSLATGSEQFF.

CDR3 DNA sequence: TGTGCCAGCAGCCCGAGACGGACAGGGTCTGGGGCCAACGTCCTGACTTTC. Its protein product is CASSPRRTGSGANVLTF. The V gene is TRBV7-9, the J gene TRBJ2-6; 8 bases map to TRBD1. The CDR3 totals 17 residues. Per the germline V gene, CDR1 is SEHNR and CDR2 is FQNEAQ (reference sequence). Trimming cost V 5 bases and J 1 base; bases outside gene matches: 7.

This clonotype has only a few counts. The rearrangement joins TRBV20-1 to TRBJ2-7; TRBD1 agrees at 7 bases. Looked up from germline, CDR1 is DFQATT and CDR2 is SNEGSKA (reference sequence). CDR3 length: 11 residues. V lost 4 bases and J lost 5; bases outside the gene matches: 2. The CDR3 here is CSAKTGNEQYF. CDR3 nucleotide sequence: TGCAGTGCTAAGACAGGGAACGAGCAGTACTTC.

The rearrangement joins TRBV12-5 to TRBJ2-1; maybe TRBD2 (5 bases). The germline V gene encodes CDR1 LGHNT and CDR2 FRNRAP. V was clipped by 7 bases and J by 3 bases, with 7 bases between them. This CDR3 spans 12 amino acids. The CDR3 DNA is TGTGCTAGTGCCCGGGACTACAATGAGCAGTTCTTC. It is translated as CASARDYNEQFF. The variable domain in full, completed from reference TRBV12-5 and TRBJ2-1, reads DARVTQTPRHKVTEMGQEVTMRCQPILGHNTVFWYRQTMMQGLELLAYFRNRAPLDDSGMPKDRFSAEMPDATLATLKIQPSEPRDSAVYFCASARDYNEQFFGPGTRLTVL.

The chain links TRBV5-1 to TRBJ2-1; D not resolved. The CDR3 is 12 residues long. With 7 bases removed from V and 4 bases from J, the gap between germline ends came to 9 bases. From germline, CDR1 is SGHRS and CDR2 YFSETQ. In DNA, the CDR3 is TGCGCCAGCTCCGACTTGTACAATGAGCAGTTCTTC. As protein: CASSDLYNEQFF.

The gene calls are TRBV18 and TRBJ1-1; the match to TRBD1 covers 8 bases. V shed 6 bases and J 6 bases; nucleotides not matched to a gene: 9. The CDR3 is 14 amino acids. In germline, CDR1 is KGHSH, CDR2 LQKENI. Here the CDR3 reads CASSPGQGPAEAFF. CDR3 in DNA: TGTGCCAGCTCCCCCGGACAGGGACCAGCTGAAGCTTTCTTT.

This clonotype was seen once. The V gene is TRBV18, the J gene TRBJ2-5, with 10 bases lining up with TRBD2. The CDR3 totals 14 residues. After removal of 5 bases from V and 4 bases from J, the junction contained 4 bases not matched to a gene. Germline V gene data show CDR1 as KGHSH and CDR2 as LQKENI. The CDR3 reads CASSSLAGGETQYF. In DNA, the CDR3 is TGTGCCAGCTCATCCTTAGCGGGAGGAGAGACCCAGTACTTC.

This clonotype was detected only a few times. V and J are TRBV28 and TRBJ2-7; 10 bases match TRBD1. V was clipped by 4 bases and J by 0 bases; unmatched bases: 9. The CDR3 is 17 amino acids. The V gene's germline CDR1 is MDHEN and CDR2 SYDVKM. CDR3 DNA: TGTGCCAGCAGTTCGCCGGCTAGGACAGGGGGCTCCTACGAGCAGTACTTC. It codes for CASSSPARTGGSYEQYF.

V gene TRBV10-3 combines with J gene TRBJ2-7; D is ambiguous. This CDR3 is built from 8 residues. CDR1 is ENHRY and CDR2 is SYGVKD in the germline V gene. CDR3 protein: CAISELVV. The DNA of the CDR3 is TGTGCCATCAGTGAGTTAGTGGTC.

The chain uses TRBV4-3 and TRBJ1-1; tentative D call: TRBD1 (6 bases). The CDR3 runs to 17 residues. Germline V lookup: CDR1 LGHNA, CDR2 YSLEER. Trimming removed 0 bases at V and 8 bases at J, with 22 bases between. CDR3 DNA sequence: TGCGCCAGCAGCCAAGATCTATCTTCGCAAGGGGGGGCAGAAGCTTTCTTT. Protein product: CASSQDLSSQGGAEAFF.

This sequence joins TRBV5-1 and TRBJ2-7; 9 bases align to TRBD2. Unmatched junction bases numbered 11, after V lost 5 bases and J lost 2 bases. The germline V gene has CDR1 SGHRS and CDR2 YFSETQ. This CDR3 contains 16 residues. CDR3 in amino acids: CASRSILAGNPYEQYF. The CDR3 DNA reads TGCGCCAGCAGGTCTATTCTAGCGGGAAACCCCTACGAGCAGTACTTC. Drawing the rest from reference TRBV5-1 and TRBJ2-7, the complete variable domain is KAGVTQTPRYLIKTRGQQVTLSCSPISGHRSVSWYQQTPGQGLQFLFEYFSETQRNKGNFPGRFSGRQFSNSRSEMNVSTLELGDSALYLCASRSILAGNPYEQYFGPGTRLTVT.

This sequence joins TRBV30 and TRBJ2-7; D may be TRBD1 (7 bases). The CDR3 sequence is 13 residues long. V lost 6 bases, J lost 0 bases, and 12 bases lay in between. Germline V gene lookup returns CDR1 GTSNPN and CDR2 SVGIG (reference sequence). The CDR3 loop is CACRQGGSYEQYF. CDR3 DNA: TGTGCCTGTCGACAGGGAGGCTCCTACGAGCAGTACTTC. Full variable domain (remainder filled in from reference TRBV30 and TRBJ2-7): SQTIHQWPATLVQPVGSPLSLECTVEGTSNPNLYWYRQAAGRGLQLLFYSVGIGQISSEVPQNLSASRPQDRQFILSSKKLLLSDSGFYLCACRQGGSYEQYFGPGTRLTVT.

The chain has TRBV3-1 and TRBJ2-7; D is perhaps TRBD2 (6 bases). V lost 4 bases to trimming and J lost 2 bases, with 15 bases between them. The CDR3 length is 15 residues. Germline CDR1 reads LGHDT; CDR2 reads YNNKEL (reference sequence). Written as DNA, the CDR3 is TGTGCCAGCAGCCCGCCGGGGGATCGGGCCTACGAGCAGTACTTC. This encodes CASSPPGDRAYEQYF.

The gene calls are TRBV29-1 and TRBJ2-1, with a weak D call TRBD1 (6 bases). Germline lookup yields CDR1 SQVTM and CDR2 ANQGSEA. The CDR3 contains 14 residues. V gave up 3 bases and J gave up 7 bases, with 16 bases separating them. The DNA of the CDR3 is TGCAGCGTTGATCTTTGGACAGCAAAAAATGAGCAGTTCTTC. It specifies CSVDLWTAKNEQFF.